Shown below are 22 T cell receptor beta chains from a single sample sequenced in a study of shared clonotypes between healthy human individuals. Data came from immunoSEQ multiplex PCR; TCRdb stores just in-frame clones and leaves some out. Among about a million clones listed, approximately 80% were seen once. The sequencing input was memory CD4+ T cells sorted from blood. The sample's subset: CD45RA-negative fraction. These receptors were obtained from a young man in good health.

The chain recombines TRBV7-9 with TRBJ2-7, with a tentative D call TRBD1 (6 bases). V lost 4 bases and J 2 bases, leaving 12 bases between the germline ends. This CDR3 is built from 14 residues. CDR1 is SEHNR and CDR2 is FQNEAQ in the germline V gene (reference sequence). DNA for the CDR3: TGTGCCAGCAGCTCTGGGGACAAAACCTACGAGCAGTACTTC. Its translation is CASSSGDKTYEQYF.

The gene calls are TRBV19 and TRBJ2-2; D not resolved. V shed 10 bases and J shed 4 bases, with 10 bases lying between them. Germline CDR1 reads LNHDA; CDR2 reads SQIVND (reference sequence). There are 12 residues in the CDR3. The CDR3 nucleotides read TGTGCCACCGGTAGATCCACCGGGGAGCTGTTTTTT. Its protein is CATGRSTGELFF.

This chain links TRBV19 with TRBJ2-2, with 11 nucleotides matching TRBD1. CDR3 length equals 16 residues. Looked up from germline, CDR1 is LNHDA and CDR2 is SQIVND (reference sequence). V trimming: 7 bases; J trimming: 6 bases; junction bases outside the gene matches: 10. The CDR3 DNA reads as TGTGCCAGTACCCCCGGACAGGGGGCTACCCCCGGGGAGCTGTTTTTT. This sequence encodes CASTPGQGATPGELFF. The complete variable domain, with remaining parts taken from reference TRBV19 and TRBJ2-2, reads DGGITQSPKYLFRKEGQNVTLSCEQNLNHDAMYWYRQDPGQGLRLIYYSQIVNDFQKGDIAEGYSVSREKKESFPLTVTSAQKNPTAFYLCASTPGQGATPGELFFGEGSRLTVL.

CDR3 protein: CASSFDREGETQYF. The DNA for the CDR3 is TGCGCCAGCAGCTTCGACAGGGAGGGCGAGACCCAGTACTTC. The V call is TRBV5-1, the J call TRBJ2-5; D assignment may be TRBD1 or TRBD2 (7 bases each). Trimming stripped 2 bases from V and 5 bases from J, with 13 bases between. The CDR3 loop spans 14 amino acids. Germline V gene data show CDR1 as SGHRS and CDR2 as YFSETQ.

The V call is TRBV2, the J call TRBJ1-1; no reliable D call. Germline-derived CDR1 and CDR2 are SNHLY and FYNNEI. CDR3 length: 13 amino acids. The V end lost 8 bases, the J end lost 6 bases, and 16 bases lay between the germline ends. The CDR3 here is CASGMDGLPEAFF. DNA for the CDR3: TGTGCCAGCGGGATGGACGGGCTACCTGAAGCTTTCTTT.

The V and J genes are TRBV18 and TRBJ2-1, with a weak D call TRBD2 (6 bases). The CDR3 is made up of 14 amino acids. Trimming left V 0 bases short and J 6 bases short, with 9 bases between. Germline V CDR1 and CDR2: KGHSH, LQKENI. The CDR3 region has the DNA TGTGCCAGCTCACCACCTCTAGCGAGCAATGAGCAGTTCTTC. Protein sequence: CASSPPLASNEQFF.

Points on this clone: The sample contains more than one DNA sequence encoding this CDR3. The chain links TRBV9 to TRBJ2-7; no clear D. The germline V gene encodes CDR1 SGDLS and CDR2 YYNGEE. The CDR3 has 14 residues. Trimming removed 0 bases at V and 0 bases at J, with 7 bases between. CDR3 DNA sequence: TGTGCCAGCAGCGTAGGTGGTAGCTCCTACGAGCAGTACTTC. It is translated as CASSVGGSSYEQYF.

In its sample, this clone was seen many times. The rearrangement links TRBV4-3 to TRBJ1-2; D gene uncertain. CDR1 and CDR2 from the germline V gene are LGHNA and YSLEER. The CDR3 runs to 16 residues. Between the trimmed V and J ends, which lost 0 bases and 2 bases, there was a span of 13 bases. The CDR3: CASSQDLGQDNYGYTF. The CDR3 DNA reads TGCGCCAGCAGCCAAGATCTAGGGCAGGACAACTATGGCTACACCTTC.

The chain is built from TRBV6-5 and TRBJ2-3; the D gene is possibly TRBD2 (6 bases). V lost 4 bases, J lost 0 bases, and 14 bases lay in between. In germline, CDR1 is MNHEY, CDR2 SVGAGI. The CDR3 is made up of 16 amino acids. The DNA for the CDR3 is TGTGCCAGCAGTTCCCCCGGGAGCCGAAGCACAGATACGCAGTATTTT. This codes for CASSSPGSRSTDTQYF.

This chain joins TRBV6-1 and TRBJ2-2; 7 bases are a match to TRBD1. This CDR3 contains 15 residues. Per germline, CDR1 MNHNS and CDR2 SASEGT. V was clipped by 8 bases and J by 0 bases; unmatched bases: 6. CDR3 protein: CASRQGVANTGELFF. Written as DNA, the CDR3 is TGTGCCAGCCGCCAGGGGGTCGCGAACACCGGGGAGCTGTTTTTT.

This chain links TRBV28 with TRBJ1-5, with unresolved D. The germline CDR1 and CDR2 sequences are MDHEN and SYDVKM. The V gene lost 7 bases and the J gene lost 6 bases, with 10 bases spanning the gap. This CDR3 has 12 amino acids. CDR3: CASNTYAQPQHF. CDR3 DNA sequence: TGTGCCAGCAACACGTACGCTCAGCCCCAGCATTTT.

The V and J genes are TRBV30 and TRBJ2-7, with D possibly matching TRBD2 (6 bases). V was shortened by 1 base and J by 9 bases, with 10 bases between the two germline ends. The CDR3 extends over 11 amino acids. Germline assignment: CDR1 GTSNPN and CDR2 SVGIG (reference sequence). The CDR3 region has the DNA TGTGCCTGGAGTGGGGGACTGTTGCAGTACTTC. Translated, it gives CAWSGGLLQYF.

This clone appeared once. The chain joins TRBV6-5 to TRBJ2-1; 8 bases match TRBD1. Germline lookup yields CDR1 MNHEY and CDR2 SVGAGI. The CDR3 is 15 amino acids. V was pared by 6 bases and J by 5 bases, with 9 bases of the junction left unmatched. CDR3 nucleotides: TGTGCCAGCAGGAACACCGGGACAGGTAACAATGAGCAGTTCTTC. Its protein product is CASRNTGTGNNEQFF.

The rearrangement uses TRBV15 and TRBJ1-1; D gene unclear. The CDR3 is made up of 13 amino acids. Germline CDR1 is LNHNV and CDR2 is YYDKDF (reference sequence). V gave up 0 bases and J gave up 2 bases, with 4 bases separating them. CDR3 nucleotide sequence: TGTGCCACCAGCAGAGATATTAACACTGAAGCTTTCTTT. As protein: CATSRDINTEAFF.

This rearrangement joins TRBV5-6 to TRBJ1-5; 10 bases are shared with TRBD1. Per germline, CDR1 SGHDT and CDR2 YYEEEE. With 3 bases clipped from V and 7 bases from J, the junction kept 4 bases outside the gene matches. The CDR3 has 14 residues. CDR3 sequence (DNA): TGTGCCAGCAGCTCGGGACAGGGGATACAGCCCCAGCATTTT. This encodes CASSSGQGIQPQHF.

This clone was counted only a few times. CDR3 amino acids: CASSPARNEQFF. CDR3 sequence (DNA): TGCGCCAGCAGCCCAGCGCGGAATGAGCAGTTCTTC. The V gene is TRBV5-1, the J gene TRBJ2-1; no reliable D call. Germline-derived CDR1 and CDR2 are SGHRS and YFSETQ. This CDR3 is built from 12 residues. V was cut by 4 bases and J by 7 bases, with 9 bases left in between.

This rearrangement joins TRBV5-1 to TRBJ2-2; 11 bases align to TRBD1. This CDR3 is 17 amino acids long. The germline gives CDR1 SGHRS, CDR2 YFSETQ. The ends lost 4 bases at V and 4 bases at J; junction bases unmatched: 9. DNA for the CDR3: TGCGCCAGCAGCCGAACGGGGACAGGGGGATCCACCGGGGAGCTGTTTTTT. Its protein is CASSRTGTGGSTGELFF.

The chain links TRBV6-6 to TRBJ2-3; 9 bases are a match to TRBD2. Looked up from germline, CDR1 is MNHNY and CDR2 is SVGAGI (reference sequence). CDR3 length equals 14 residues. Unmatched junction bases numbered 3, after V lost 7 bases and J lost 1 base. The CDR3 DNA reads TGTGCCAGCACCTTAGCGGGGGGCACAGATACGCAGTATTTT. Translation gives CASTLAGGTDTQYF.

This clone appeared once. The rearrangement uses TRBV9 and TRBJ2-1; TRBD2 matches at 9 bases. Unmatched junction bases numbered 7, after V lost 0 bases and J lost 0 bases. The CDR3 runs 18 residues. The germline V gene encodes CDR1 SGDLS and CDR2 YYNGEE. The chain's CDR3 is CASSVGLAVSSSYNEQFF. CDR3 coding DNA: TGTGCCAGCAGCGTAGGACTAGCGGTTTCGAGCTCCTACAATGAGCAGTTCTTC.

The genes are TRBV9 and TRBJ2-3; possible D gene TRBD2, 6 bases. Germline V gene sequence: CDR1 SGDLS, CDR2 YYNGEE. CDR3 length: 14 residues. Deletions cut 3 bases from V and 3 bases from J, with 11 bases between. CDR3 bases: TGTGCCAGCAGCGCGGCGGGGCGAACAGATACGCAGTATTTT. This encodes CASSAAGRTDTQYF.

This chain connects TRBV7-2 to TRBJ2-7; TRBD1 or TRBD2 may be the D gene (5 bases each). Germline lookup yields CDR1 SGHTA and CDR2 FQGNSA. Trimming stripped 4 bases from V and 10 bases from J, with 11 bases between. The CDR3 loop spans 11 amino acids. CDR3 sequence: CASSSPGLQYF. In DNA form, the CDR3 reads TGTGCCAGCAGCTCGCCGGGGCTCCAGTACTTC.

The chain uses TRBV27 and TRBJ1-6, with 7 bases matching TRBD1. Germline assignment: CDR1 MNHEY and CDR2 SMNVEV (reference sequence). V trimming: 3 bases; J trimming: 7 bases; junction bases outside the gene matches: 9. The CDR3 contains 16 residues. The CDR3 DNA reads as TGTGCCAGCAGTTTCCGACCCCAGGGGGGCAATTCACCCCTCCACTTT. Protein sequence: CASSFRPQGGNSPLHF.